This TCR beta chain was captured by sequencing in a study of T cells in Graves' hyperthyroidism and ophthalmopathy. 10 ml of fresh peripheral blood supplied the PBMCs. Template material for amplifying TCR beta CDR3 regions consisted of RNA transcripts. The primer set for the first-round RT-PCR of the TCR CDR3 was HTBI. TCRdb re-analysed the multiplex PCR reads in MiXCR, keeping a single row per CDR3 protein. The data contain about 500,000 distinct CDR3 sequences, 16% of them singletons. Per germline, CDR1 SGHDN and CDR2 FVKESK. This CDR3 has 14 residues. After removal of 5 bases from V and 5 bases from J, the junction contained 6 bases not matched to a gene.

What was sequenced was blood. The chain couples TRBV14 to TRBJ1-5, with 7 nucleotides matching TRBD1. The sequence was obtained from a woman aged 18-29 years with Graves' hyperthyroidism. CDR3 region: CASSVTGEDQPQHF. CDR3 in DNA: TGTGCCAGCAGCGTAACAGGGGAGGATCAGCCCCAGCATTTT.